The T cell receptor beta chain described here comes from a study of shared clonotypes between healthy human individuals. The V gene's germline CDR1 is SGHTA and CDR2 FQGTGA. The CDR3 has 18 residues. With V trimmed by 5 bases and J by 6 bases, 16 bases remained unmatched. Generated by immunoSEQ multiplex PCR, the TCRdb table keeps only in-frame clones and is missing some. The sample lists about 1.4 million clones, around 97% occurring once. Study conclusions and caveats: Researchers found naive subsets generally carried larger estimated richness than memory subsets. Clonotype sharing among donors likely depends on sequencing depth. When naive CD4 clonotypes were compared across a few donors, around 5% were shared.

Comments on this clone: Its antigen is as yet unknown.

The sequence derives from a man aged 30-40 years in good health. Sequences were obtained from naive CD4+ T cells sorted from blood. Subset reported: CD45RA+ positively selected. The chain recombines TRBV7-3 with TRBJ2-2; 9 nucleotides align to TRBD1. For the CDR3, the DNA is TGTGCCAGCAGCCCTCGGGCACAGGGGGCGCGCTCGGCCGGGGAGCTGTTTTTT. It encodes CASSPRAQGARSAGELFF.